This T cell receptor beta chain was obtained from a study of T cells after yellow fever vaccination. Notes on the study in general: Abundant bulk-derived clonotypes could contaminate FACS-sorted repertoires. Just a small share of clonotypes turned up in the CD4 compartment as well as the CD8 compartment. At 96% for CD4 and around 91% for CD8, most primary-vaccination clones showed up again after the booster.

For TCR, cDNA came from 5'RACE template switching, which added a universal primer site and UMIs. TCRdb processed the 5' RACE reads anew with MiXCR; each CDR3 protein has one entry. This sample carries a few hundred thousand distinct CDR3 sequences, around 19% of them seen once, and the ten largest clones take over 15%. J was trimmed by 7 bases and V by 4 bases; bases with no gene match: 6. Germline CDR1 LGHNA, CDR2 YSLEER. The CDR3 length is 15 residues. Turning to this clonotype: The antigen is undetermined.

The sequence was collected from a man aged 18 to 35 who received the YFV17D yellow fever vaccine. The starting material was PBMCs, obtained before the yellow fever booster vaccination. The V and J genes are TRBV4-3 and TRBJ2-1; 11 nucleotides line up with TRBD1. CDR3 DNA: TGCGCCAGCAGCCCCGGGACAGGGGGTTTAAATGAGCAGTTCTTC. Protein product: CASSPGTGGLNEQFF.